Here is one TCR beta chain with its context. These data originate in a study of cytomegalovirus exposure and HLA in healthy donors. V trimming: 6 bases; J trimming: 3 bases; junction bases outside the gene matches: 2. CDR1 is SGHVS and CDR2 is FQNEAQ in the germline V gene. The CDR3 has 14 amino acids. The PCR had 60 Vbeta and 13 Jbeta primers. The assay was immunoSEQ multiplex PCR, and TCRdb's table has in-frame clones only and misses some. Of over 100,000 clones listed, over 60% are singletons. Material: PBMCs. This clonotype was sampled from a female donor in good health and CMV-seropositive. The chain joins TRBV7-8 to TRBJ2-7, with 13 nucleotides matching TRBD2. The CDR3 protein is CASSWTSGGYEQYF. CDR3 DNA: TGTGCCAGCAGTTGGACTAGCGGGGGCTACGAGCAGTACTTC. Variable domain in full (rest from reference TRBV7-8 and TRBJ2-7): GAGVSQSPRYKVAKRGQDVALRCDPISGHVSLFWYQQALGQGPEFLTYFQNEAQLDKSGLPSDRFFAERPEGSVSTLKIQRTQQEDSAVYLCASSWTSGGYEQYFGPGTRLTVT.